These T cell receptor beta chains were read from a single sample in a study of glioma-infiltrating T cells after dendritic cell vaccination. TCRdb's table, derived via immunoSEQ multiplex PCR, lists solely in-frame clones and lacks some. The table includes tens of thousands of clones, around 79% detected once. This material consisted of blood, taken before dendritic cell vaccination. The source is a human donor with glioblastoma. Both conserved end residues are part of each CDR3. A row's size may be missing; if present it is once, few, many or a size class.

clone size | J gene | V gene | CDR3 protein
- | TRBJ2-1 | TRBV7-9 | CASSLREGNEQFF
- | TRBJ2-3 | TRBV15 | CATSRAGEYTDTQYF
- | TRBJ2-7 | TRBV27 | CASSFDTSGFYEQYF
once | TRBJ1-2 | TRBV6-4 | CASSVLDRVAGYTF
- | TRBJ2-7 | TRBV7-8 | CASSLVSVSYEQYF
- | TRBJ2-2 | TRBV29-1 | CSVVAGPGELFF
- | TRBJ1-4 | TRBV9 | CASSRQAREKLFF
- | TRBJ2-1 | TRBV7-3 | CASKVLAGNGEQFF
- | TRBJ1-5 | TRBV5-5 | CASSSASQGLNQPQHF
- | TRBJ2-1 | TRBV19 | CAGSTQREFYNEQFF
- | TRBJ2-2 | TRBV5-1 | CASTRGAPETGELFF
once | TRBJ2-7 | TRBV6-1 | CASSPRTYLSYEQYF
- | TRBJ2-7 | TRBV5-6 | CASSFGSGYEQYF
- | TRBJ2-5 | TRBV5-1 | CASSFGRGTWETQYF
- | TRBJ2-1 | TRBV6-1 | CASSYSYNEQFF
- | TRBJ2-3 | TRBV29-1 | CSVDPMITDTQYF
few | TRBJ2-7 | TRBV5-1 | CASSLDSRDTYEQYF
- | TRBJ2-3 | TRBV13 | CASSRARGVTDTQYF
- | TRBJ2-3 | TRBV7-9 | CASSLRGSEGDTQYF
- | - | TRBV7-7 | CASSLEVGTEAEQYF
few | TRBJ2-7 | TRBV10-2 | CASSGSYEQYF
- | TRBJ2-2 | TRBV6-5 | CASTAFHVNTGELFF
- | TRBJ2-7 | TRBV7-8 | CASSTGGLAEPYEQYF